These 29 T cell receptor beta chains originate from one sample sequenced in a study of cytotoxic CD8 clonotypes in ibrutinib-treated CLL. Sequencing used immunoSEQ multiplex PCR; TCRdb keeps in-frame clones, though not all of them. The repertoire includes 14,000 or so clones, approximately 52% of them detected once, and 34% sits in the top ten. Sample: PBMCs, taken at a roughly 24-month disease-progression time point, from a patient treated with ibrutinib. The receptors were sampled from a human donor with chronic lymphocytic leukemia.

V is TRBV5-1 and J is TRBJ2-7; D not certain. CDR1 and CDR2 (germline): SGHRS, YFSETQ. V was shortened by 0 bases and J by 0 bases, with 7 bases between the two germline ends. CDR3 length: 14 amino acids. CDR3 amino acids: CASSLEVYSYEQYF. Written as DNA, the CDR3 is TGCGCCAGCAGCTTGGAGGTTTACTCCTACGAGCAGTACTTC.

This clone was counted only a few times. The V and J genes are TRBV5-4 and TRBJ1-5; no clear D. The CDR3 is 12 amino acids. V was cut by 3 bases and J by 3 bases, with 4 bases left in between. Germline V gene sequence: CDR1 SGHNT, CDR2 YYREEE (reference sequence). CDR3 in amino acids: CASSSDNQPQHF. The CDR3 DNA sequence: TGTGCCAGCAGCTCGGACAATCAGCCCCAGCATTTT.

This chain connects TRBV6-1 to TRBJ1-2, with 7 bases lining up with TRBD1. V dropped 6 bases and J dropped 5; count of bases not matched to a gene: 9. Germline CDR1 reads MNHNS; CDR2 reads SASEGT. This CDR3 spans 14 amino acids. CDR3 DNA: TGTGCCAGCAGGGAGCCCGGGACAGATTATGGCTACACCTTC. As protein: CASREPGTDYGYTF.

This clone was detected a few times. The rearrangement links TRBV19 to TRBJ1-2, with 7 bases that match TRBD1. The V gene end was trimmed by 10 bases and the J gene end by 2 bases; junction bases not matched to a gene: 7. The CDR3 contains 13 residues. Germline CDR1 LNHDA, CDR2 SQIVND (reference sequence). The CDR3 sequence: CAITAGQNYGYTF. CDR3 DNA: TGTGCCATTACCGCGGGACAGAACTATGGCTACACCTTC. Drawing the rest from reference TRBV19 and TRBJ1-2, the complete variable domain is DGGITQSPKYLFRKEGQNVTLSCEQNLNHDAMYWYRQDPGQGLRLIYYSQIVNDFQKGDIAEGYSVSREKKESFPLTVTSAQKNPTAFYLCAITAGQNYGYTFGSGTRLTVV.

V and J are TRBV5-4 and TRBJ1-1; the match to TRBD1 covers 8 bases. The J segment lost 1 base and the V segment lost 3 bases, leaving 8 bases of the junction unmatched. The germline V gene has CDR1 SGHNT and CDR2 YYREEE (reference sequence). The CDR3 loop spans 16 amino acids. In nucleotides, the CDR3 is TGTGCCAGCAGCTGGGACAGGAGATCGGGGAACACTGAAGCTTTCTTT. It yields the protein CASSWDRRSGNTEAFF.

The rearrangement joins TRBV5-4 to TRBJ1-2, with a tentative D call TRBD1 (6 bases). The V and J ends lost 3 bases and 3 bases respectively, with 15 bases between them. The CDR3 consists of 15 residues. The germline V gene has CDR1 SGHNT and CDR2 YYREEE (reference sequence). CDR3 coding DNA: TGTGCCAGCAGCTCAAATGACAGGTACCACTATGGCTACACCTTC. It codes for CASSSNDRYHYGYTF.

This sequence joins TRBV2 and TRBJ1-1; D gene uncertain. In germline, CDR1 is SNHLY, CDR2 FYNNEI. This CDR3 region has 14 residues. V lost 2 bases and J lost 0, with 7 bases in between. CDR3 DNA: TGTGCCAGCAGTGAACCTCAGGTGAACACTGAAGCTTTCTTT. It specifies CASSEPQVNTEAFF.

V usage is TRBV4-1 and J usage is TRBJ2-7; 12 nucleotides line up with TRBD2. Germline V gene sequence: CDR1 MGHRA, CDR2 YSYEKL. Germline trimming cut 1 base from V and 4 bases from J; bases unmatched to any gene: 11. The CDR3 contains 18 residues. The CDR3 region is CASSQATSGGITQYEQYF. Here the CDR3 DNA reads TGCGCCAGCAGCCAAGCCACTAGCGGGGGGATCACCCAATACGAGCAGTACTTC.

V gene TRBV19 combines with J gene TRBJ1-2; TRBD1 agrees at 9 bases. V trimming: 1 base; J trimming: 2 bases; junction bases outside the gene matches: 5. The germline V gene has CDR1 LNHDA and CDR2 SQIVND (reference sequence). The CDR3 runs 16 residues. CDR3 bases: TGTGCCAGTAGTATAGCGCCGGGACAGGGAAACTATGGCTACACCTTC. Its translation: CASSIAPGQGNYGYTF.

This clone is a singleton in its sample. The chain joins TRBV4-1 to TRBJ1-2; 7 bases are a match to TRBD1. CDR1 and CDR2 from the germline V gene are MGHRA and YSYEKL. The ends lost 1 base at V and 3 bases at J; junction bases unmatched: 14. The CDR3 is 18 amino acids. The CDR3 region is CASSQGIQGEGRYYGYTF. CDR3 sequence (DNA): TGCGCCAGCAGCCAAGGAATCCAGGGGGAGGGCCGCTACTATGGCTACACCTTC.

The count of this clone is one. The chain links TRBV4-1 to TRBJ2-7; 7 nucleotides match TRBD2. Per germline, CDR1 MGHRA and CDR2 YSYEKL. V shed 4 bases and J 0 bases; nucleotides not matched to a gene: 3. The CDR3 covers 14 residues. Here the CDR3 reads CASSLGGSSYEQYF. The CDR3 nucleotides read TGCGCCAGCAGCCTCGGGGGGTCCTCCTACGAGCAGTACTTC.

The gene calls are TRBV5-1 and TRBJ1-1, with TRBD1 matching over 9 bases. The CDR3 is made up of 15 amino acids. V lost 3 bases to trimming and J lost 5 bases; unmatched junction nucleotides: 8. Germline V gene sequence: CDR1 SGHRS, CDR2 YFSETQ. In DNA form, the CDR3 reads TGCGCCAGCAGCTCAGCCGGGACAGGGCGGACTGAAGCTTTCTTT. It specifies CASSSAGTGRTEAFF.

The DNA of the CDR3 is TGTGCCAGCAGCAAGTTCGGGACAGGGGGCCAAGAGACCCAGTACTTC. It translates to CASSKFGTGGQETQYF. The chain uses TRBV5-5 and TRBJ2-5; 11 positions match TRBD1. Germline lookup yields CDR1 SGHKS and CDR2 YYEKEE (reference sequence). The V gene end was trimmed by 4 bases and the J gene end by 1 base; junction bases not matched to a gene: 6. The CDR3 consists of 16 residues.

This chain links TRBV2 with TRBJ2-7, with a possible D match to TRBD2 (6 bases). Germline assignment: CDR1 SNHLY and CDR2 FYNNEI. This CDR3 spans 13 amino acids. The V end lost 3 bases, the J end lost 3 bases, and 9 bases lay between the germline ends. In DNA form, the CDR3 reads TGTGCCAGCAGTGAGCGGAGGGGCTACGAGCAGTACTTC. This translates into CASSERRGYEQYF.

On this clone itself: This sequence may be a read error, since a much larger clone differs from it by one base. The CDR3 sequence: CASSLGLSSGNIIYF. As DNA, the CDR3 is TGTGCCAGCAGCCTGGGACTCAGCTCTGGAAACATCATATATTTT. V gene TRBV7-9 combines with J gene TRBJ1-3; possibly TRBD1 for D (5 bases). The CDR3 contains 15 residues. The germline V gene has CDR1 SEHNR and CDR2 FQNEAQ (reference sequence).

The chain recombines TRBV11-2 with TRBJ1-2; perhaps TRBD1 as D (5 bases). This CDR3 contains 16 residues. V was cut by 2 bases and J by 2 bases, with 15 bases left in between. CDR1 SGHAT and CDR2 FQNNGV come from the germline V gene. CDR3 protein: CASSLSGSQGNYGYTF. The CDR3 DNA sequence: TGTGCCAGCAGCTTAAGTGGGAGTCAGGGAAACTATGGCTACACCTTC. The variable domain in full, with the rest retrieved from reference TRBV11-2 and TRBJ1-2, is EAGVAQSPRYKIIEKRQSVAFWCNPISGHATLYWYQQILGQGPKLLIQFQNNGVVDDSQLPKDRFSAERLKGVDSTLKIQPAKLEDSAVYLCASSLSGSQGNYGYTFGSGTRLTVV.

The chain is built from TRBV15 and TRBJ1-2; TRBD1 might be the D (6 bases). Trimming removed 1 base from V and 5 bases from J, with 11 bases in between. There are 14 residues in the CDR3. Germline V gene sequence: CDR1 LNHNV, CDR2 YYDKDF (reference sequence). The CDR3 reads CATSRVPDSYGYTF. CDR3 nucleotide sequence: TGTGCCACCAGCAGAGTTCCGGACAGTTATGGCTACACCTTC.

This clone appeared a single time. The chain uses TRBV5-1 and TRBJ1-3; 11 nucleotides match TRBD1. Germline V gives CDR1 SGHRS, CDR2 YFSETQ. The CDR3 has 17 amino acids. Trimming at V came to 0 bases and at J to 3 bases, leaving 5 bases not matched to a gene. The CDR3 bases are TGCGCCAGCAGCTTGGTCGGACAGGGGGCGCGTGGAAACACCATATATTTT. Protein sequence: CASSLVGQGARGNTIYF. Combining the CDR3 with reference TRBV5-1 and TRBJ1-3 gives the whole variable domain KAGVTQTPRYLIKTRGQQVTLSCSPISGHRSVSWYQQTPGQGLQFLFEYFSETQRNKGNFPGRFSGRQFSNSRSEMNVSTLELGDSALYLCASSLVGQGARGNTIYFGEGSWLTVV.

The rearrangement links TRBV4-1 to TRBJ2-5, with 12 nucleotides matching TRBD2. The CDR3 sequence is 18 residues long. The germline V gene has CDR1 MGHRA and CDR2 YSYEKL. The V gene end was trimmed by 1 base and the J gene end by 4 bases; junction bases not matched to a gene: 10. The CDR3 sequence is CASSQAALAGGAGETQYF. The CDR3 DNA follows: TGCGCCAGCAGCCAAGCTGCACTAGCGGGGGGTGCCGGAGAGACCCAGTACTTC.

This sequence joins TRBV29-1 and TRBJ1-4; D ambiguous. Germline assignment: CDR1 SQVTM and CDR2 ANQGSEA. The CDR3 totals 13 residues. V was clipped by 4 bases and J by 7 bases, with 13 bases between them. The CDR3 DNA reads as TGCAGCGTTGTAGGGCTTGATGGTGAAAAACTGTTTTTT. Translation: CSVVGLDGEKLFF.

V is TRBV29-1 and J is TRBJ1-2, with D hard to call. The CDR3 runs 14 residues. The germline gives CDR1 SQVTM, CDR2 ANQGSEA. V dropped 4 bases and J dropped 4 bases, with 16 bases sitting between them. The CDR3: CSVGERVSPYGYTF. CDR3 bases: TGCAGCGTTGGGGAAAGGGTGTCCCCCTATGGCTACACCTTC.

This clone was seen many times. The J gene is TRBJ2-7, the V gene TRBV7-9; D may be TRBD1 (6 bases). Germline V lookup: CDR1 SEHNR, CDR2 FQNEAQ (reference sequence). This CDR3 has 13 residues. Trimming stripped 2 bases from V and 2 bases from J, with 7 bases between. CDR3 bases: TGTGCCAGCAGCTTAACAGGGACCTACGAGCAGTACTTC. This sequence encodes CASSLTGTYEQYF. The full variable domain, in which reference TRBV7-9 and TRBJ2-7 provide the parts outside the CDR3, is DTGVSQNPRHKITKRGQNVTFRCDPISEHNRLYWYRQTLGQGPEFLTYFQNEAQLEKSRLLSDRFSAERPKGSFSTLEIQRTEQGDSAMYLCASSLTGTYEQYFGPGTRLTVT.

V is TRBV15 and J is TRBJ1-1, with 7 bases lining up with TRBD1. Losses at the gene ends were 1 base for V and 4 bases for J; bases not matched to a gene: 6. Looked up from germline, CDR1 is LNHNV and CDR2 is YYDKDF (reference sequence). CDR3 size: 15 residues. The chain's CDR3 is CATSRGRQGLTEAFF. The CDR3 DNA follows: TGTGCCACCAGCAGAGGCCGACAGGGTCTCACTGAAGCTTTCTTT.

The rearrangement uses TRBV5-4 and TRBJ2-5; D not certain. Germline CDR1 and CDR2: SGHNT and YYREEE (reference sequence). This CDR3 is built from 12 residues. V lost 1 base and J 5 bases, leaving 6 bases between the germline ends. The CDR3: CASSLNVETQYF. The CDR3 bases are TGTGCCAGCAGCTTGAATGTGGAGACCCAGTACTTC.

The V gene is TRBV7-6, the J gene TRBJ1-2; D gene unclear. Trimming cost V 2 bases and J 8 bases, with 15 bases left between them. This CDR3 region has 14 residues. CDR1 and CDR2 (germline): SGHVS, FNYEAQ. CDR3: CASSLLSALGGYTF. The DNA for the CDR3 is TGTGCCAGCAGCTTACTGAGCGCGTTAGGGGGCTACACCTTC.

J is TRBJ2-7 and V is TRBV11-2, with 8 nucleotides matching TRBD1. After removal of 1 base from V and 3 bases from J, the junction contained 2 bases not matched to a gene. In germline, CDR1 is SGHAT, CDR2 FQNNGV. The CDR3 has 14 amino acids. CDR3 DNA sequence: TGTGCCAGCAGCTTAGGGACAGGGATCTACGAGCAGTACTTC. This codes for CASSLGTGIYEQYF.

This clone was counted between two and nine times. The chain combines TRBV11-3 with TRBJ2-5, with TRBD2 as a possible D gene (5 bases). This CDR3 is 13 amino acids long. V lost 8 bases and J 1 base, leaving 11 bases between the germline ends. Looked up from germline, CDR1 is SGHNT and CDR2 is YENEEA. Here the CDR3 reads CASGESRQETQYF. As DNA, the CDR3 is TGTGCCAGCGGGGAGTCCCGCCAAGAGACCCAGTACTTC.

The chain employs TRBV30 and TRBJ1-4; tentative D call: TRBD1 (5 bases). Germline V gives CDR1 GTSNPN, CDR2 SVGIG (reference sequence). The CDR3 loop spans 14 amino acids. Deletions cut 0 bases from V and 4 bases from J, with 9 bases between. In nucleotides, the CDR3 is TGTGCCTGGAGTGTATTGGGGGTTAATGAAAAACTGTTTTTT. It encodes CAWSVLGVNEKLFF.

In regard to this clone: Germline and junction disagree at one end, which may indicate a read error. The genes are TRBV19 and TRBJ2-7; possible D gene TRBD1, 6 bases. This CDR3 comprises 12 residues. Germline V CDR1 and CDR2: LNHDA, SQIVND (reference sequence). Here the CDR3 reads CARSGQSYEQYF. The CDR3 nucleotides read TGTGCCCGTAGTGGACAGAGCTACGAGCAGTACTTC.